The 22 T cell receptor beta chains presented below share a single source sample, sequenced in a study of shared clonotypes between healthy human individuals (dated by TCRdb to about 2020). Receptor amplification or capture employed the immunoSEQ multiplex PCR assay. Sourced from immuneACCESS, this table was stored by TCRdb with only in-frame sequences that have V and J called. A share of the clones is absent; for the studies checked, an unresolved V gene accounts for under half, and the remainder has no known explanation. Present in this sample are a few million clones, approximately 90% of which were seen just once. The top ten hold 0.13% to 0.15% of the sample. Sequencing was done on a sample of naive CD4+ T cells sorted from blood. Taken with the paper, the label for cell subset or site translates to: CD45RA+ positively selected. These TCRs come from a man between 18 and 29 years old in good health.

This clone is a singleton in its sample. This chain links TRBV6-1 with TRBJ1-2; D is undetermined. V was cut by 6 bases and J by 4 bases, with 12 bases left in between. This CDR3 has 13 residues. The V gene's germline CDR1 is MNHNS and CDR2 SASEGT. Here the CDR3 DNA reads TGTGCCAGCAGGAAAGAGACCGGCTATGGCTACACCTTC. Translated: CASRKETGYGYTF.

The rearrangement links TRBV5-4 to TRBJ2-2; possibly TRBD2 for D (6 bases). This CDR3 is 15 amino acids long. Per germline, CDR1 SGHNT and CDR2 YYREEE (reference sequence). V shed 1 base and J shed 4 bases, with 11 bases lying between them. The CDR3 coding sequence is TGTGCCAGCAGCTTGTGGCGGGACTTCACCGGGGAGCTGTTTTTT. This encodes CASSLWRDFTGELFF.

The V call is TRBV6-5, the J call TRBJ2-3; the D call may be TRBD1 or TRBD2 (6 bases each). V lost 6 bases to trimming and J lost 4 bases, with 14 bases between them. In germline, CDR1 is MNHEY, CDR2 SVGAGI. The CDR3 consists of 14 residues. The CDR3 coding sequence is TGTGCCAGCAGCCGGGGCCGGGGGCCAGATACGCAGTATTTT. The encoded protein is CASSRGRGPDTQYF.

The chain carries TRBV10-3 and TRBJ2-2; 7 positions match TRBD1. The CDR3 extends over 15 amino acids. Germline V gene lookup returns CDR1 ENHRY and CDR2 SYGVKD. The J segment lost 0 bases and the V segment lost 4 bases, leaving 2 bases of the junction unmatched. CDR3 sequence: CAISGDRANTGELFF. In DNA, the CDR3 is TGTGCCATCAGTGGGGACAGAGCGAACACCGGGGAGCTGTTTTTT.

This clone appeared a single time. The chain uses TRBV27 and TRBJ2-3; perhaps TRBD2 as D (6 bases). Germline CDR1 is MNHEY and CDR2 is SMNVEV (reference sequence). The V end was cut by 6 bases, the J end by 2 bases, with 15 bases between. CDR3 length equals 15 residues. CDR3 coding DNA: TGTGCCAGCAGAGGGTGGGGGGACCCCACAGATACGCAGTATTTT. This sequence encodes CASRGWGDPTDTQYF.

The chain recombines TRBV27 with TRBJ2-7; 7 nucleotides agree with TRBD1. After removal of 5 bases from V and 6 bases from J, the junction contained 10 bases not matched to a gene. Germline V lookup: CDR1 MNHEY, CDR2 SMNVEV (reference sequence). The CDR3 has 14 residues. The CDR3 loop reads CASSPKTTGIEQYF. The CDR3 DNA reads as TGTGCCAGCAGTCCTAAGACGACAGGGATCGAGCAGTACTTC.

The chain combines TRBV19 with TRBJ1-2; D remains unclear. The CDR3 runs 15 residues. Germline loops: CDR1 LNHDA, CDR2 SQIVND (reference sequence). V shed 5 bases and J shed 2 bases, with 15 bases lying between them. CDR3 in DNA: TGTGCCAGTAGTCCCTCGAAAAAGGGCAACTATGGCTACACCTTC. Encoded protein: CASSPSKKGNYGYTF.

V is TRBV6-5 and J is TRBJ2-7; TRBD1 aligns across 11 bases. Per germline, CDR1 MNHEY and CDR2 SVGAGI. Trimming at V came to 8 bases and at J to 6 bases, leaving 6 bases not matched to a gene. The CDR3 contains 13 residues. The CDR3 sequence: CASAGQGASEQYF. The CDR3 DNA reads TGTGCCAGCGCAGGACAGGGGGCGTCCGAGCAGTACTTC.

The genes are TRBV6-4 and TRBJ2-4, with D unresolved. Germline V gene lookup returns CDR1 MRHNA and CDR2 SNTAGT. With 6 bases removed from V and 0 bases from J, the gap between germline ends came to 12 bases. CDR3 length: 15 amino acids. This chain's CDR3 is CASRSKGIAKNIQYF. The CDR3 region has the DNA TGTGCCAGCAGATCTAAGGGCATAGCCAAAAACATTCAGTACTTC.

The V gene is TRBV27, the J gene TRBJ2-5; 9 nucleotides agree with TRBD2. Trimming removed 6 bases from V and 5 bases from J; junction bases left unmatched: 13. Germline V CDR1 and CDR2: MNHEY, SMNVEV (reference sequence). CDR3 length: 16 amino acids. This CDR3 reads CASSPGGAGGRETQYF. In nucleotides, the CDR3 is TGTGCCAGCAGCCCCGGTGGTGCGGGGGGGCGCGAGACCCAGTACTTC.

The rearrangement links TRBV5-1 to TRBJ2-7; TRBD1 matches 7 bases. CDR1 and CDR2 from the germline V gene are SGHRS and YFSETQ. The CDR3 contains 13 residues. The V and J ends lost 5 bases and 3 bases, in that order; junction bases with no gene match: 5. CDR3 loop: CASRRGTVYEQYF. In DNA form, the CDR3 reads TGCGCCAGCAGACGAGGGACAGTCTACGAGCAGTACTTC.

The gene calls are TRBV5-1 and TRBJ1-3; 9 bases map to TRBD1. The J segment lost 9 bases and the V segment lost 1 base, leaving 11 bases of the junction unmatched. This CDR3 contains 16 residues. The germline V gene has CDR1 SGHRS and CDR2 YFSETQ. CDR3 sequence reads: CASSLTPGTGSSTIYF. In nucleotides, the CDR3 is TGCGCCAGCAGCTTGACCCCCGGGACAGGGTCTTCCACCATATATTTT.

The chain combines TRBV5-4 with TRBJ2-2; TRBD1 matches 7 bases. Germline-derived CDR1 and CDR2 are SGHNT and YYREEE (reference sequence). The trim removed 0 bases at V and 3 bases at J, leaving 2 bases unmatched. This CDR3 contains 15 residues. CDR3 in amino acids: CASSLDRGYTGELFF. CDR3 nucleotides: TGTGCCAGCAGCTTGGACAGGGGATACACCGGGGAGCTGTTTTTT.

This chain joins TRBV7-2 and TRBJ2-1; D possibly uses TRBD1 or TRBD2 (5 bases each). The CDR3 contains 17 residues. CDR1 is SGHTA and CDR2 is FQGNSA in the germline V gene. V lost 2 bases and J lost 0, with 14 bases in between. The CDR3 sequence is CASSLRSGGVSYNEQFF. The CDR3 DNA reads TGTGCCAGCAGCTTAAGATCTGGGGGTGTCTCCTACAATGAGCAGTTCTTC.

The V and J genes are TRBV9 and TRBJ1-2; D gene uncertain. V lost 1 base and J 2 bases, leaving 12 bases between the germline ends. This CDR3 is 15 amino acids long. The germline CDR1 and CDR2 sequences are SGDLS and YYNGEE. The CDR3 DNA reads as TGTGCCAGCAGCGTATCGTACAGACTCAACTATGGCTACACCTTC. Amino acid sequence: CASSVSYRLNYGYTF.

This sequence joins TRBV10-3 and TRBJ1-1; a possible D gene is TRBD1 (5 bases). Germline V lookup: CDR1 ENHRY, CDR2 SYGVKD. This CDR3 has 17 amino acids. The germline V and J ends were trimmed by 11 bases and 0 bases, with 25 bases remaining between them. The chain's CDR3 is CASRGGIGGALNTEAFF. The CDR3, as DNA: TGTGCCTCCCGGGGGGGGATAGGAGGGGCCTTGAACACTGAAGCTTTCTTT.

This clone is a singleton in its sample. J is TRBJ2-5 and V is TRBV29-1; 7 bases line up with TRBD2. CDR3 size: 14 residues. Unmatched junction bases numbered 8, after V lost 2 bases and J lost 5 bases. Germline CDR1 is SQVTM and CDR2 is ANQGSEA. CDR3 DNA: TGCAGCGTTGAAACGGGGGGAGTACTGGAGACCCAGTACTTC. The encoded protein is CSVETGGVLETQYF. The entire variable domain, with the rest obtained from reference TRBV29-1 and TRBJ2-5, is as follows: SAVISQKPSRDICQRGTSLTIQCQVDSQVTMMFWYRQQPGQSLTLIATANQGSEATYESGFVIDKFPISRPNLTFSTLTVSNMSPEDSSIYLCSVETGGVLETQYFGPGTRLLVL.

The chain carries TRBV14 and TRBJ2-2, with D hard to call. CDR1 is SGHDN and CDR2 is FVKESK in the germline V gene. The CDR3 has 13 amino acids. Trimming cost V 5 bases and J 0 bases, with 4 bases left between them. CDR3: CASSVTNTGELFF. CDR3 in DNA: TGTGCCAGCAGCGTCACGAACACCGGGGAGCTGTTTTTT.

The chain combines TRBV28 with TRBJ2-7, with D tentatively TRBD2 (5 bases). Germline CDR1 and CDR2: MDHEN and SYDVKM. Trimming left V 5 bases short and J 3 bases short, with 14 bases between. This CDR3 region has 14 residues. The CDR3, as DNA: TGTGCCAGCAGTCCCCCCGGGATACGCTACGAGCAGTACTTC. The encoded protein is CASSPPGIRYEQYF. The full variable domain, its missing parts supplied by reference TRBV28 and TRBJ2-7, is DVKVTQSSRYLVKRTGEKVFLECVQDMDHENMFWYRQDPGLGLRLIYFSYDVKMKEKGDIPEGYSVSREKKERFSLILESASTNQTSMYLCASSPPGIRYEQYFGPGTRLTVT.

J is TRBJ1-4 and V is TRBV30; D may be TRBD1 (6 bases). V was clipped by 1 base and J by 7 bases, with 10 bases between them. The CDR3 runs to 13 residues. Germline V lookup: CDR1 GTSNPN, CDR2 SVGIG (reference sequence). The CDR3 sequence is CAWSGQAPEKLFF. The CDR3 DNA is TGTGCCTGGAGTGGACAGGCCCCTGAAAAACTGTTTTTT. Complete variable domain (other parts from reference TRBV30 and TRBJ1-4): SQTIHQWPATLVQPVGSPLSLECTVEGTSNPNLYWYRQAAGRGLQLLFYSVGIGQISSEVPQNLSASRPQDRQFILSSKKLLLSDSGFYLCAWSGQAPEKLFFGSGTQLSVL.

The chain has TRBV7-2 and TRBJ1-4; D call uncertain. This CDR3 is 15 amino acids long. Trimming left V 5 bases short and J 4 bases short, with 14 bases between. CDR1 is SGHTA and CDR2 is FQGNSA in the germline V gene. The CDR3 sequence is CASSASSSNNEKLFF. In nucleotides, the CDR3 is TGTGCCAGCAGCGCCTCCTCGTCAAATAATGAAAAACTGTTTTTT. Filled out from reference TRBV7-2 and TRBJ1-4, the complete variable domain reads GAGVSQSPSNKVTEKGKDVELRCDPISGHTALYWYRQSLGQGLEFLIYFQGNSAPDKSGLPSDRFSAERTGGSVSTLTIQRTQQEDSAVYLCASSASSSNNEKLFFGSGTQLSVL.

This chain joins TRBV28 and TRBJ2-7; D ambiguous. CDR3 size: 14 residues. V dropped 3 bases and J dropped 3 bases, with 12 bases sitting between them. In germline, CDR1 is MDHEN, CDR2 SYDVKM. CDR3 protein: CASSFFPTGYEQYF. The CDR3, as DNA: TGTGCCAGCAGTTTCTTCCCGACGGGCTACGAGCAGTACTTC. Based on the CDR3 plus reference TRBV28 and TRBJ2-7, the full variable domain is DVKVTQSSRYLVKRTGEKVFLECVQDMDHENMFWYRQDPGLGLRLIYFSYDVKMKEKGDIPEGYSVSREKKERFSLILESASTNQTSMYLCASSFFPTGYEQYFGPGTRLTVT.